This T cell receptor beta chain was profiled in a study of sequential checkpoint blockade in melanoma. Study summary: Randomization was 1:1 between first-line nivolumab→ipilimumab and ipilimumab→nivolumab.

Sequenced by immunoSEQ multiplex PCR; TCRdb stores in-frame clones only, minus some. Of roughly 18,000 clones in the sample, 55% to 70% were seen once. Treatment of the sample: randomized to nivolumab then ipilimumab (arm A) or the reverse (arm B). Patients had received no earlier DNA-damaging chemotherapy. From thawed PBMCs, live CD3+CD8+ cells negative for CD19 and CD56 were sorted. Trimming took 0 bases from V and 3 from J, leaving 10 bases between them. Germline-derived CDR1 and CDR2 are SGHRS and YFSETQ. This CDR3 is built from 14 residues. The clonotype was recovered from a human donor with melanoma. This rearrangement joins TRBV5-1 to TRBJ2-7; tentative D call: TRBD1 (5 bases). The source material was CD8+ T cells sorted from blood (inferred from file names), sampled from a patient given nivolumab and ipilimumab in sequence. CDR3 residues: CASSLELTGYEQYF. CDR3 nucleotide sequence: TGCGCCAGCAGCTTGGAGCTCACAGGCTACGAGCAGTACTTC.